This passage covers 14 T cell receptor beta chains from one sample sequenced in a study of Ad26.COV2.S vaccination and SARS-CoV-2 variants. Produced via immunoSEQ multiplex PCR; TCRdb's table is partial and in-frame only. The repertoire holds approximately 340,000 clones, 92% seen once, with around 4% in the top ten. The sample consisted of peripheral blood, taken after recovery from COVID-19. These receptors all come from a human donor who had recovered from COVID-19.

The genes are TRBV9 and TRBJ2-7; 8 nucleotides match TRBD1. Germline lookup yields CDR1 SGDLS and CDR2 YYNGEE. Germline trimming cut 2 bases from V and 7 bases from J; bases unmatched to any gene: 8. This CDR3 has 14 residues. CDR3 DNA: TGTGCCAGCAGCGTGGACAGACAGGGGAGGGAGCAGTACTTC. Its translation: CASSVDRQGREQYF.

The sample holds a few counts of this clone. The V and J genes are TRBV6-5 and TRBJ1-4; 8 bases map to TRBD1. Trimming removed 6 bases from V and 5 bases from J; junction bases left unmatched: 5. Germline CDR1 MNHEY, CDR2 SVGAGI. The CDR3 spans 14 residues. The CDR3 DNA reads as TGTGCCAGCAGGTCCGGGACAGGCAATGAAAAACTGTTTTTT. Translation: CASRSGTGNEKLFF.

The rearrangement joins TRBV7-9 to TRBJ1-5, with unresolved D. The CDR3 extends over 14 amino acids. Per germline, CDR1 SEHNR and CDR2 FQNEAQ (reference sequence). V was trimmed by 5 bases and J by 5 bases, leaving 13 bases between them. The CDR3 loop reads CASSPGGPYQPQHF. In nucleotides, the CDR3 is TGTGCCAGCAGCCCCGGTGGCCCGTATCAGCCCCAGCATTTT.

This chain links TRBV9 with TRBJ2-7; 11 bases are shared with TRBD1. In germline, CDR1 is SGDLS, CDR2 YYNGEE. V was clipped by 8 bases and J by 7 bases; unmatched bases: 17. CDR3 length: 16 residues. CDR3 amino acids: CASSVHPGQGVGEQYF. CDR3 sequence (DNA): TGTGCCAGTTCCGTCCACCCGGGACAGGGGGTGGGGGAGCAGTACTTC.

The rearrangement joins TRBV14 to TRBJ1-1; D not resolved. Trimming pared 6 bases from V and 3 bases from J, leaving 11 bases between. This CDR3 is 13 amino acids long. Germline CDR1 is SGHDN and CDR2 is FVKESK. CDR3 DNA sequence: TGTGCCAGCAGTCGCTCAAGGGACACTGAAGCTTTCTTT. Amino acid sequence: CASSRSRDTEAFF.

Regarding this clone: Other DNA variants within this sample encode the same CDR3. The V gene is TRBV3-1 (or the pseudogene TRBV3-2), the J gene TRBJ2-7; no definite D call. The germline V gene encodes CDR1 LGHDT and CDR2 YNNKEL (reference sequence). Trimming left V 0 bases short and J 7 bases short, with 4 bases between. The CDR3 has 11 amino acids. The CDR3, as DNA: TGTGCCAGCAGCCAAGAAGGAGAGCAGTACTTC. Its protein product is CASSQEGEQYF.

The chain couples TRBV15 to TRBJ2-3; 10 positions agree with TRBD2. CDR1 is LNHNV, CDR2 YYDKDF, per germline (reference sequence). This CDR3 comprises 17 residues. V lost 2 bases, J lost 5 bases, and 10 bases stayed unmatched. CDR3 bases: TGTGCCACCAGCAGATCCCCTAGCGGGGGCGGGGGAGATACGCAGTATTTT. Encoded protein: CATSRSPSGGGGDTQYF. The full variable domain, in which reference TRBV15 and TRBJ2-3 provide the parts outside the CDR3, is DAMVIQNPRYQVTQFGKPVTLSCSQTLNHNVMYWYQQKSSQAPKLLFHYYDKDFNNEADTPDNFQSRRPNTSFCFLDIRSPGLGDTAMYLCATSRSPSGGGGDTQYFGPGTRLTVL.

The J gene is TRBJ2-1, the V gene TRBV2; the match to TRBD1 covers 9 bases. Germline V lookup: CDR1 SNHLY, CDR2 FYNNEI. The CDR3 spans 16 residues. Trimming removed 5 bases from V and 10 bases from J; junction bases left unmatched: 15. CDR3 bases: TGTGCCAGCAGTCTTACCGGGACAGGGAACTCTGGGGAGCAGTTCTTC. This translates into CASSLTGTGNSGEQFF.

The chain links TRBV27 to TRBJ1-2; a weak D match, TRBD1 (5 bases). The V gene's germline CDR1 is MNHEY and CDR2 SMNVEV (reference sequence). V was shortened by 8 bases and J by 1 base, with 17 bases between the two germline ends. The CDR3 runs 15 residues. The chain's CDR3 is CASGAAGQNNYGYTF. CDR3 sequence (DNA): TGTGCCAGCGGGGCGGCAGGGCAGAATAACTATGGCTACACCTTC.

The rearrangement links TRBV15 to TRBJ2-7; D tentatively reads TRBD1 or TRBD2 (5 bases each). Germline values: CDR1 LNHNV, CDR2 YYDKDF (reference sequence). The V end lost 5 bases, the J end lost 0 bases, and 14 bases lay between the germline ends. The CDR3 has 15 amino acids. The DNA for the CDR3 is TGTGCCACCAGCGGGGCCGGGGTCTACTCCTACGAGCAGTACTTC. Amino acids: CATSGAGVYSYEQYF.

The V gene is TRBV9, the J gene TRBJ1-2; 7 bases are shared with TRBD1. V lost 1 base to trimming and J lost 6 bases; unmatched junction nucleotides: 15. Germline assignment: CDR1 SGDLS and CDR2 YYNGEE. This CDR3 contains 17 residues. CDR3 protein: CASSVRGVQGEGDGYTF. In nucleotides, the CDR3 is TGTGCCAGCAGCGTAAGGGGCGTTCAGGGGGAAGGGGATGGCTACACCTTC.

This clone appeared once. V gene TRBV3-1 (or the pseudogene TRBV3-2) combines with J gene TRBJ1-1; D might be TRBD1 (6 bases). The CDR3 has 15 residues. The germline V gene encodes CDR1 LGHDT and CDR2 YNNKEL (reference sequence). Trimming shortened V by 4 bases and J by 0 bases, and 12 bases separated the two germline ends. The CDR3 here is CASSRTGFMNTEAFF. In DNA, the CDR3 is TGTGCCAGCAGCCGAACAGGGTTCATGAACACTGAAGCTTTCTTT.

The CDR3 sequence is CASRGQQGTEAFF. In nucleotides, the CDR3 is TGTGCCAGCAGGGGACAGCAAGGCACTGAAGCTTTCTTT. The rearrangement links TRBV6-5 to TRBJ1-1, with 7 bases fitting TRBD1. CDR1 and CDR2 from the germline V gene are MNHEY and SVGAGI. J was trimmed by 4 bases and V by 6 bases; bases with no gene match: 5. CDR3 length: 13 residues.

The chain couples TRBV6-2 or TRBV6-3 to TRBJ1-5; D uncertain. V was cut by 2 bases and J by 1 base, with 9 bases left in between. There are 15 residues in the CDR3. CDR1 and CDR2 (germline): MNHEY, SVGEGT. CDR3 in DNA: TGTGCCAGCAGTTACCTCCGGAGGAGCAATCAGCCCCAGCATTTT. Its translation: CASSYLRRSNQPQHF.